This TCR beta chain was captured by sequencing in a study of coeliac disease. Across the whole study: Without high-resolution HLA typing, biased TRBV7-2 usage was examined as a proof of principle. Notes on the study in general: Only 1 of 6 controls, but about 55% of the 18 coeliac samples, showed published gliadin-specific TRB sequences.

Of note for this clone: The target antigen is unknown.

Using immunoSEQ multiplex PCR, the repertoire was profiled, and TCRdb retains in-frame clones only, with some absent. The data show around 9,000 clones, about 61% seen once. Unmatched junction bases numbered 10, after V lost 5 bases and J lost 5 bases. This CDR3 spans 17 amino acids. Germline V gene lookup returns CDR1 MDHEN and CDR2 SYDVKM. The chain has TRBV28 and TRBJ2-3; the match to TRBD2 covers 13 bases. This sequence was found in a woman aged 60-75 years with celiac disease. The specimen sequenced was lamina propria lymphocytes from the gut. The CDR3 region has the DNA TGTGCCAGCAGTACCACTAGCGGGGGGGCTAGGGGAGATACGCAGTATTTT. Amino acid sequence: CASSTTSGGARGDTQYF. Looking up the rest from reference TRBV28 and TRBJ2-3 gives the full variable domain: DVKVTQSSRYLVKRTGEKVFLECVQDMDHENMFWYRQDPGLGLRLIYFSYDVKMKEKGDIPEGYSVSREKKERFSLILESASTNQTSMYLCASSTTSGGARGDTQYFGPGTRLTVL.